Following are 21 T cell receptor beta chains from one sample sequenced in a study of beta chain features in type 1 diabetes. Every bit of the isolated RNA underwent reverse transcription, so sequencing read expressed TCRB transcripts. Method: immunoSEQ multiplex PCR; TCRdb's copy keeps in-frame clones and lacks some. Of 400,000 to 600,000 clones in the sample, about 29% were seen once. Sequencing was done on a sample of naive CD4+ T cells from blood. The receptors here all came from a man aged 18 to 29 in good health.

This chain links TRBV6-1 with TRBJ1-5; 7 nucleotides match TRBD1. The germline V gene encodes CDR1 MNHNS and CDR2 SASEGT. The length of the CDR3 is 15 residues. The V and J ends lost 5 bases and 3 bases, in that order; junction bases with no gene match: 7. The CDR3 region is CASSQGGTFNQPQHF. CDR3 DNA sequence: TGTGCCAGCAGTCAGGGGGGGACTTTCAATCAGCCCCAGCATTTT.

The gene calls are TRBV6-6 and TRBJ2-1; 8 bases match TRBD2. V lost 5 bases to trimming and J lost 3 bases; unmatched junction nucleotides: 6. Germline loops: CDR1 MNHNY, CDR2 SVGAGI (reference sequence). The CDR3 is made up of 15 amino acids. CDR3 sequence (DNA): TGTGCCAGCAGTACCTCCGGGACTAGCTACAATGAGCAGTTCTTC. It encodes CASSTSGTSYNEQFF.

The DNA for the CDR3 is TGTGCCAGCAGACTGGACAGGGGAGTAACAGATACGCAGTATTTT. Residues: CASRLDRGVTDTQYF. This rearrangement joins TRBV28 to TRBJ2-3; 9 bases are shared with TRBD1. Germline V gene sequence: CDR1 MDHEN, CDR2 SYDVKM. This CDR3 contains 15 residues. With V trimmed by 6 bases and J by 3 bases, 7 bases remained unmatched.

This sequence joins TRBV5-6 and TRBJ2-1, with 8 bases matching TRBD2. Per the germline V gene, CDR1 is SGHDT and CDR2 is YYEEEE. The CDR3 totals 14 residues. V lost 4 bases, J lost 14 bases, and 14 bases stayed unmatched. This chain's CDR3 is CASSLGSGSPTEFF. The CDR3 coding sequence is TGTGCCAGCAGCCTGGGGAGCGGGAGTCCCACCGAGTTCTTC.

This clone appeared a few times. The CDR3 DNA follows: TGTGCCTGGAGTGGAGGGACAGGTACAAATCAGCCCCAGCATTTT. Encoded protein: CAWSGGTGTNQPQHF. V is TRBV30 and J is TRBJ1-5; the match to TRBD1 covers 8 bases. CDR1 is GTSNPN and CDR2 is SVGIG in the germline V gene (reference sequence). V shed 1 base, J shed 4 bases, and the junction held 6 bases outside the gene matches. The CDR3 contains 15 residues.

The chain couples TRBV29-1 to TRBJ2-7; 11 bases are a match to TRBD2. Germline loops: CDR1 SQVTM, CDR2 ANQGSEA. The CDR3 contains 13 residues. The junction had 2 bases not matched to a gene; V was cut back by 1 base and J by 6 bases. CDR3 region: CSVEGLAGGEQYF. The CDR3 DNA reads TGCAGCGTTGAAGGGCTAGCGGGAGGCGAGCAGTACTTC.

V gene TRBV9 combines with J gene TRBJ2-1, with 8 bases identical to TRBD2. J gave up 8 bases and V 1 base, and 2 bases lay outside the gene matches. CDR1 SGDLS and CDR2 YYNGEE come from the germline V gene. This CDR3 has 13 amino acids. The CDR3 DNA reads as TGTGCCAGCAGCGTACCCGGGAGGGATGAGCAGTTCTTC. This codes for CASSVPGRDEQFF.

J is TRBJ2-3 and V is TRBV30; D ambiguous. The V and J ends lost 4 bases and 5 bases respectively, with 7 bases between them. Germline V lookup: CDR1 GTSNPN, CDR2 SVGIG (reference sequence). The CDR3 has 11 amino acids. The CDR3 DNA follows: TGTGCCTGGACGACCGGAGATACGCAGTATTTT. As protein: CAWTTGDTQYF.

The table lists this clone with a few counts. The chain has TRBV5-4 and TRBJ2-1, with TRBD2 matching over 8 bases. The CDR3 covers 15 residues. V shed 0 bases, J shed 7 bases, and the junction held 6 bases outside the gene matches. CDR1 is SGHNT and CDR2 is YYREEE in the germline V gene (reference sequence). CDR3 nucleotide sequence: TGTGCCAGCAGCTTGGCGGGAGGGAATAATAATGAGCAGTTCTTC. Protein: CASSLAGGNNNEQFF.

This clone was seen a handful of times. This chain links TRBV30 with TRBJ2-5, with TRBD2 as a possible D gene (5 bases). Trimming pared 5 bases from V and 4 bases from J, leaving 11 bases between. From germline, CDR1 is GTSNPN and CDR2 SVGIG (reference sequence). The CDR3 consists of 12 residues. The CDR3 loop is CAWGASRETQYF. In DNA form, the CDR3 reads TGTGCCTGGGGTGCTAGCCGAGAGACCCAGTACTTC. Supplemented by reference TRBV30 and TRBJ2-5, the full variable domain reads SQTIHQWPATLVQPVGSPLSLECTVEGTSNPNLYWYRQAAGRGLQLLFYSVGIGQISSEVPQNLSASRPQDRQFILSSKKLLLSDSGFYLCAWGASRETQYFGPGTRLLVL.

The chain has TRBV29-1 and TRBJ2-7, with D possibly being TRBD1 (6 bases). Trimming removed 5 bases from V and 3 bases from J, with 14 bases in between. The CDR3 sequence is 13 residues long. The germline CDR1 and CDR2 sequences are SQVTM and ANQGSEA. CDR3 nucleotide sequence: TGCAGCGTTAGGACAGCTTTAGACTACGAGCAGTACTTC. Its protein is CSVRTALDYEQYF.

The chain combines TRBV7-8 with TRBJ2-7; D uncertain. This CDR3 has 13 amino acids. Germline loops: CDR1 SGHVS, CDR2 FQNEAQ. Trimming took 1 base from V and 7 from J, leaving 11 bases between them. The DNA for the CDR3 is TGTGCCAGCAGCTTAGAGGCTGCCCGAGAGCAGTACTTC. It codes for CASSLEAAREQYF.

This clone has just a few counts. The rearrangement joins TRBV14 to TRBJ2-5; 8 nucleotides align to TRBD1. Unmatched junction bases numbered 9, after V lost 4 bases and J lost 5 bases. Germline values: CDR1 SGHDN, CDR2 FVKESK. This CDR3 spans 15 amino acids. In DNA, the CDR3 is TGTGCCAGCAGCCGGGTCAGGGGGCCTTGGGAGACCCAGTACTTC. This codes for CASSRVRGPWETQYF. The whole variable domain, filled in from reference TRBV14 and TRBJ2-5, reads EAGVTQFPSHSVIEKGQTVTLRCDPISGHDNLYWYRRVMGKEIKFLLHFVKESKQDESGMPNNRFLAERTGGTYSTLKVQPAELEDSGVYFCASSRVRGPWETQYFGPGTRLLVL.

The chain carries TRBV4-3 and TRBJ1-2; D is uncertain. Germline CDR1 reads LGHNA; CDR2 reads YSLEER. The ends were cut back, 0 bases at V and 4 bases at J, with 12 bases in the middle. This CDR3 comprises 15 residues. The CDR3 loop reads CASSQEFHEGYGYTF. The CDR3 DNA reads TGCGCCAGCAGCCAAGAATTCCATGAAGGCTATGGCTACACCTTC.

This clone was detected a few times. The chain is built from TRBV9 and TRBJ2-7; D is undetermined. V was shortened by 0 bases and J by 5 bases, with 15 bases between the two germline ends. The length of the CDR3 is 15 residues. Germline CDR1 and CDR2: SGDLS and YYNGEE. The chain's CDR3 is CASSVDGFRYDEQYF. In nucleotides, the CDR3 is TGTGCCAGCAGCGTAGACGGGTTCCGCTACGACGAGCAGTACTTC.

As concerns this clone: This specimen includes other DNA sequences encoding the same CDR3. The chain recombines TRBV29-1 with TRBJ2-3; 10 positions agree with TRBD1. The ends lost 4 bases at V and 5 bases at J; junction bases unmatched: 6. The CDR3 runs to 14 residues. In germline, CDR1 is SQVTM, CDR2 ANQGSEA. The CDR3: CSVGWTGGRDTQYF. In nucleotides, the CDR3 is TGCAGCGTTGGTTGGACAGGGGGGCGAGATACGCAGTATTTT.

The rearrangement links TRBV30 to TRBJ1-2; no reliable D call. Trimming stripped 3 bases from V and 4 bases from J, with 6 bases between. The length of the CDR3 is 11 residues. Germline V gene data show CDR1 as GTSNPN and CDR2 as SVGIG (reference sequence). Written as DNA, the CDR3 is TGTGCCTGGAGGGAAAGCTATGGCTACACCTTC. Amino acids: CAWRESYGYTF.

The CDR3, as DNA: TGTGCCAGCAGCTCCCCGGCTAGGTACTACGAGCAGTACTTC. Protein: CASSSPARYYEQYF. This chain joins TRBV7-2 and TRBJ2-7, with D hard to call. Germline V gene data show CDR1 as SGHTA and CDR2 as FQGNSA. V shed 4 bases and J shed 3 bases, with 13 bases lying between them. CDR3 length: 14 amino acids.

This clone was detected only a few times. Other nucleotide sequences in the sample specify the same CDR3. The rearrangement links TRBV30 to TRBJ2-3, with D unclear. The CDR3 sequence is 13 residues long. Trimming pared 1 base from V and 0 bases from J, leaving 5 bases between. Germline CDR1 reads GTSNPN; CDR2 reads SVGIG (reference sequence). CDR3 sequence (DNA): TGTGCCTGGAGTGCTTTAAGCACAGATACGCAGTATTTT. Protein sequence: CAWSALSTDTQYF. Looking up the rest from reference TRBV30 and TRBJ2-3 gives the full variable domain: SQTIHQWPATLVQPVGSPLSLECTVEGTSNPNLYWYRQAAGRGLQLLFYSVGIGQISSEVPQNLSASRPQDRQFILSSKKLLLSDSGFYLCAWSALSTDTQYFGPGTRLTVL.

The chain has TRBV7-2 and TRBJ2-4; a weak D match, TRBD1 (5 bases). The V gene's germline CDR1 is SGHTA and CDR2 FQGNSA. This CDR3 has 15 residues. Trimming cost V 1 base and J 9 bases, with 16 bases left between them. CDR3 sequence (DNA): TGTGCCAGCAGCTTAGGTCCAGGGCGAGGCGGCATTCAGTACTTC. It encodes CASSLGPGRGGIQYF. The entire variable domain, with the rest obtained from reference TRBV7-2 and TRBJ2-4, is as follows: GAGVSQSPSNKVTEKGKDVELRCDPISGHTALYWYRQSLGQGLEFLIYFQGNSAPDKSGLPSDRFSAERTGGSVSTLTIQRTQQEDSAVYLCASSLGPGRGGIQYFGAGTRLSVL.

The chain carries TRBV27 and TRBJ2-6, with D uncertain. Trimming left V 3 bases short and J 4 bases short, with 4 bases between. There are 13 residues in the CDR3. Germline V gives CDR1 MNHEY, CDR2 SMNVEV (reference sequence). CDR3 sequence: CASSFHGANVLTF. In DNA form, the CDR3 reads TGTGCCAGCAGTTTTCACGGGGCCAACGTCCTGACTTTC.